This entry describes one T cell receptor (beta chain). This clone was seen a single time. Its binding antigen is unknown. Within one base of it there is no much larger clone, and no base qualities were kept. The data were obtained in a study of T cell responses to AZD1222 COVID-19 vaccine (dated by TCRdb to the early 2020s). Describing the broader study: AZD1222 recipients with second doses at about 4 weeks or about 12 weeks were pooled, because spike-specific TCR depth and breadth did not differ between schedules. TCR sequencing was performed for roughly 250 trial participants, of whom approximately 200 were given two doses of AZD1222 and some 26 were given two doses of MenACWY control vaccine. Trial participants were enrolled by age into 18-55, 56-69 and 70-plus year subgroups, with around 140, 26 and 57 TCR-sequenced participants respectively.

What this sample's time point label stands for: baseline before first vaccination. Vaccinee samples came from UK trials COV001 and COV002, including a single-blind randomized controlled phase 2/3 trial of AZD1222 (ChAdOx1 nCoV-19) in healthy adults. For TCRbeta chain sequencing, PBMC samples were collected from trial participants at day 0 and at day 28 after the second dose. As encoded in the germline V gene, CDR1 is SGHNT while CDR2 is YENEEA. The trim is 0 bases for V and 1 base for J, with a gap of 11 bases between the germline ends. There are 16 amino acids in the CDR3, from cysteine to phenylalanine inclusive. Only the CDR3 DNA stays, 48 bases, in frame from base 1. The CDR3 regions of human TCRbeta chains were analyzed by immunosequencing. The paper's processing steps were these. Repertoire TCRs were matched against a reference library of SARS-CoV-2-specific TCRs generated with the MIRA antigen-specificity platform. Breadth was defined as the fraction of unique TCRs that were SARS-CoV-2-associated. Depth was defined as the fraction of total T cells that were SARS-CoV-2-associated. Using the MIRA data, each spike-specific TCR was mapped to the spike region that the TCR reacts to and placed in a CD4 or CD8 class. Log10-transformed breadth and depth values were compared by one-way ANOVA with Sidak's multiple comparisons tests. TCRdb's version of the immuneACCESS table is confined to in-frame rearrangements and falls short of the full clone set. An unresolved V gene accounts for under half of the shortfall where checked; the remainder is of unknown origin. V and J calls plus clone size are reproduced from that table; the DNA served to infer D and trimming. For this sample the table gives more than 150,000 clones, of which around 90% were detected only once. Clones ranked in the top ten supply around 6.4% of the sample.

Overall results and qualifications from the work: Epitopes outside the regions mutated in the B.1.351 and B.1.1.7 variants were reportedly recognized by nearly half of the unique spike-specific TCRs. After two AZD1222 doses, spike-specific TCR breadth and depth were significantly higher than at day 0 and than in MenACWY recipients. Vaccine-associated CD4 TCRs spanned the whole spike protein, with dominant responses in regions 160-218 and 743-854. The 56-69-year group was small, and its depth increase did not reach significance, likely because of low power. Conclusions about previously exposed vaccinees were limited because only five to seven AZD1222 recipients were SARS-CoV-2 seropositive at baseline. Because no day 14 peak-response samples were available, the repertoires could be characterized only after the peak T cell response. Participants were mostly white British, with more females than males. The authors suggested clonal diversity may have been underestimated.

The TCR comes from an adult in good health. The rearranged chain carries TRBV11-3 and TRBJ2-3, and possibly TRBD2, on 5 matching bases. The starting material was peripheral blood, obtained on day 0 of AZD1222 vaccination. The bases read TGTGCCAGCAGCTTAGATTCGGGGATAGGCACAGATACGCAGTATTTT. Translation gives CASSLDSGIGTDTQYF.